Below, 14 T cell receptor beta chains from the same sample are listed, as sequenced in a study of blood T cell repertoires in COVID-19. The protocol was immunoSEQ multiplex PCR, while the TCRdb copy is restricted to in-frame clones and leaves out a portion. The data show roughly 120,000 clones, approximately 80% seen once. The source material was peripheral blood. Source of these receptors: a man in his forties or fifties with acute or convalescent COVID-19.

This chain uses TRBV5-1 with TRBJ1-4; TRBD1 aligns across 7 bases. Germline trimming cut 4 bases from V and 0 bases from J; bases unmatched to any gene: 9. This CDR3 is 17 amino acids long. Germline CDR1 and CDR2: SGHRS and YFSETQ. The CDR3 loop reads CASSIEGQIATNEKLFF. The CDR3 DNA follows: TGCGCCAGCAGCATAGAGGGACAGATTGCAACTAATGAAAAACTGTTTTTT. The full variable domain, with the rest looked up from reference TRBV5-1 and TRBJ1-4, is KAGVTQTPRYLIKTRGQQVTLSCSPISGHRSVSWYQQTPGQGLQFLFEYFSETQRNKGNFPGRFSGRQFSNSRSEMNVSTLELGDSALYLCASSIEGQIATNEKLFFGSGTQLSVL.

The chain links TRBV5-4 to TRBJ1-6; D gene uncertain. Germline assignment: CDR1 SGHNT and CDR2 YYREEE (reference sequence). Trimming removed 2 bases from V and 7 bases from J, with 4 bases in between. The CDR3 runs 12 residues. The CDR3 sequence: CASSLSNSPLHF. The CDR3 DNA is TGTGCCAGCAGCTTATCAAATTCACCCCTCCACTTT.

The chain couples TRBV4-1 to TRBJ1-6; D gene ambiguous. This CDR3 region has 17 residues. Germline V gene sequence: CDR1 MGHRA, CDR2 YSYEKL. The ends were cut back, 0 bases at V and 0 bases at J, with 9 bases in the middle. Here the CDR3 reads CASSQDSGLSYNSPLHF. The DNA of the CDR3 is TGCGCCAGCAGCCAAGACTCTGGGCTCTCCTATAATTCACCCCTCCACTTT.

The chain uses TRBV28 and TRBJ2-7; maybe TRBD2 (6 bases). In germline, CDR1 is MDHEN, CDR2 SYDVKM. The CDR3 is 12 residues long. The V end was cut by 6 bases, the J end by 9 bases, with 15 bases between. CDR3 region: CASSTGLHAQYF. DNA of the CDR3: TGTGCCAGCAGCACGGGACTCCATGCGCAGTACTTC.

The chain combines TRBV3-1 (or the pseudogene TRBV3-2) with TRBJ1-3, with a tentative D call TRBD1 (6 bases). The CDR3 loop spans 13 amino acids. The ends were cut back, 3 bases at V and 7 bases at J, with 10 bases in the middle. Germline CDR1 reads LGHDT; CDR2 reads YNNKEL (reference sequence). CDR3 DNA: TGTGCCAGCAGCCATAACAGGGTGAACACCATATATTTT. Translating it yields CASSHNRVNTIYF.

The chain recombines TRBV4-1 with TRBJ1-2, with unresolved D. Between the trimmed V and J ends, which lost 0 bases and 7 bases, there was a span of 18 bases. Per the germline V gene, CDR1 is MGHRA and CDR2 is YSYEKL. The CDR3 length is 16 residues. CDR3 in amino acids: CASSQDNSLDLVGYTF. CDR3 nucleotides: TGCGCCAGCAGCCAAGATAATTCCTTAGACTTAGTTGGCTACACCTTC.

This rearrangement joins TRBV4-1 to TRBJ1-2; D might be TRBD1 (5 bases). Trimming cost V 0 bases and J 4 bases, with 12 bases left between them. CDR1 is MGHRA, CDR2 YSYEKL, per germline. CDR3 length: 15 residues. Written as DNA, the CDR3 is TGCGCCAGCAGCCAAGAAGGGCAGGGTACCTATGGCTACACCTTC. It yields the protein CASSQEGQGTYGYTF.

This clone was found once. This rearrangement joins TRBV15 to TRBJ1-1; no reliable D call. Germline V CDR1 and CDR2: LNHNV, YYDKDF (reference sequence). The CDR3 spans 14 residues. V was cut by 1 base and J by 5 bases, with 11 bases left in between. CDR3 sequence (DNA): TGTGCCACCAGCAGAGGTGGGAGTGAGACTGAAGCTTTCTTT. Its protein product is CATSRGGSETEAFF.

V is TRBV5-4 and J is TRBJ1-2; the D is unclear. The CDR3 runs to 14 residues. Germline CDR1 SGHNT, CDR2 YYREEE (reference sequence). Trimming cost V 0 bases and J 0 bases, with 6 bases left between them. CDR3 sequence (DNA): TGTGCCAGCAGCTTGGGGGCTGCTAACTATGGCTACACCTTC. It codes for CASSLGAANYGYTF.

The V and J genes are TRBV9 and TRBJ2-1, with 11 bases fitting TRBD2. The trim removed 3 bases at V and 6 bases at J, leaving 5 bases unmatched. The CDR3 contains 15 residues. Germline CDR1 SGDLS, CDR2 YYNGEE. CDR3 region: CASSDSGGALNEQFF. CDR3 in DNA: TGTGCCAGCAGCGATAGCGGGGGGGCTCTCAATGAGCAGTTCTTC.

This chain's CDR3 is CATRQGVGTEAFF. CDR3 bases: TGTGCCACCAGACAGGGTGTGGGGACTGAAGCTTTCTTT. The chain combines TRBV6-5 with TRBJ1-1, with 7 bases lining up with TRBD1. V was clipped by 10 bases and J by 5 bases; unmatched bases: 10. The CDR3 covers 13 residues. Germline-derived CDR1 and CDR2 are MNHEY and SVGAGI.

The chain recombines TRBV5-6 with TRBJ2-4; 10 bases map to TRBD2. CDR3 length equals 19 residues. V trimming: 5 bases; J trimming: 1 base; junction bases outside the gene matches: 15. Germline CDR1 SGHDT, CDR2 YYEEEE. CDR3 sequence reads: CASSFLPAGGPLAKNIQYF. The CDR3 region has the DNA TGTGCCAGCAGTTTCCTCCCAGCGGGAGGGCCGTTGGCCAAAAACATTCAGTACTTC.

This chain joins TRBV27 and TRBJ1-5, with D tentatively TRBD1 (5 bases). V lost 0 bases to trimming and J lost 7 bases, with 10 bases between them. Germline V gene data show CDR1 as MNHEY and CDR2 as SMNVEV (reference sequence). The CDR3 extends over 14 amino acids. The CDR3 is CASSLSRAWQPQHF. The DNA for the CDR3 is TGTGCCAGCAGTTTATCCAGGGCTTGGCAGCCCCAGCATTTT.

As DNA, the CDR3 is TGTGCCAGCAGCTTAGTCTCAGGGTATACGCAGTATTTT. It is translated as CASSLVSGYTQYF. The V and J genes are TRBV7-9 and TRBJ2-3, with D possibly matching TRBD1 (5 bases). The CDR3 length is 13 residues. The germline CDR1 and CDR2 sequences are SEHNR and FQNEAQ (reference sequence). V was cut by 1 base and J by 7 bases, with 9 bases left in between.